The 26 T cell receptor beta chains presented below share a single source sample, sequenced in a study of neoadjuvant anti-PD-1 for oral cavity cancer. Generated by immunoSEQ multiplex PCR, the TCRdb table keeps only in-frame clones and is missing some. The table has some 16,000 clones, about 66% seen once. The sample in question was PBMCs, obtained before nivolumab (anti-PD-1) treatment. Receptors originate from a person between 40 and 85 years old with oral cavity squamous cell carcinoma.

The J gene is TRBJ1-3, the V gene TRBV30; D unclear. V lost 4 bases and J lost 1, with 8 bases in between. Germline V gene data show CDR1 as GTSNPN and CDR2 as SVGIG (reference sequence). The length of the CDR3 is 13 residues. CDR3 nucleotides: TGTGCCTGGAACACGGAATCTGGAAACACCATATATTTT. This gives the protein CAWNTESGNTIYF.

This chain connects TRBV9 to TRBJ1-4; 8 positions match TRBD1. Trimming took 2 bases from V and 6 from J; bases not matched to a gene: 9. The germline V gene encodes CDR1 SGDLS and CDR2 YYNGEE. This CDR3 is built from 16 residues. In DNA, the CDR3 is TGTGCCAGCAGCGTCGGACAGGGCTCCCTCTATGAAAAACTGTTTTTT. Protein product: CASSVGQGSLYEKLFF.

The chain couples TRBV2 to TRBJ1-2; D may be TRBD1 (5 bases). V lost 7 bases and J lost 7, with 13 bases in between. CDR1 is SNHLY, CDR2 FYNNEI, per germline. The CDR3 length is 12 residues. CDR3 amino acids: CASIRDERGYTF. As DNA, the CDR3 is TGTGCCAGCATACGGGACGAACGTGGCTACACCTTC.

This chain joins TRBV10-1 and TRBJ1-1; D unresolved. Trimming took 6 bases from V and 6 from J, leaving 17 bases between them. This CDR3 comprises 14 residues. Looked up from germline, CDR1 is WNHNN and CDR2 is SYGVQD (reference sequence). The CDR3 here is CASRREFPSAEAFF. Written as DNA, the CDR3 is TGCGCCAGCAGACGTGAGTTCCCGTCGGCTGAAGCTTTCTTT.

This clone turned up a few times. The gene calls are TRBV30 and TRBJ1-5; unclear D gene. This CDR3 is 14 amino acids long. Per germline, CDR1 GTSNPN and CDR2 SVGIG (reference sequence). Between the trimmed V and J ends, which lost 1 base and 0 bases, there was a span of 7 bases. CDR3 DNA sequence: TGTGCCTGGAGTGGACGGGGTAGCAATCAGCCCCAGCATTTT. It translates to CAWSGRGSNQPQHF.

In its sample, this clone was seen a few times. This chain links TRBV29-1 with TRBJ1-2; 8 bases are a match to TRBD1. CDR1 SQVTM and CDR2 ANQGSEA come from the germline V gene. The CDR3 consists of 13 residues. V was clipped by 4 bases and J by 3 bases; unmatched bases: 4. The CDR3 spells CSVADREDYGYTF. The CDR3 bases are TGCAGCGTTGCGGACAGGGAGGACTATGGCTACACCTTC.

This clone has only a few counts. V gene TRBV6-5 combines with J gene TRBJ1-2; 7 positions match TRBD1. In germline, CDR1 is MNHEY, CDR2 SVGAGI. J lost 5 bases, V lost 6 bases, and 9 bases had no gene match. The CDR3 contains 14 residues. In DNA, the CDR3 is TGTGCCAGCAGCCCTGGGGACAGACAGTATGGCTACACCTTC. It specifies CASSPGDRQYGYTF.

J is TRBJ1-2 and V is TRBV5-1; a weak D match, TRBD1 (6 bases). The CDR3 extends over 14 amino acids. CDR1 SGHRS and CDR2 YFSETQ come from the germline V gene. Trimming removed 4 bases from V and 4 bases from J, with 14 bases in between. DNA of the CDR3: TGCGCCAGCAGCGCCTGGACAGAGAGCTATGGCTACACCTTC. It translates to CASSAWTESYGYTF.

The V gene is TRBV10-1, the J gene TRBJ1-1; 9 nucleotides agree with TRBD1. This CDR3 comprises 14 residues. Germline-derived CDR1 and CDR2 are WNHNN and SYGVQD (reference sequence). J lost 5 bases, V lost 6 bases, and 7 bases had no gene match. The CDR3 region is CASREGQGGTEAFF. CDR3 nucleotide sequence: TGCGCCAGCAGGGAGGGACAGGGTGGGACTGAAGCTTTCTTT.

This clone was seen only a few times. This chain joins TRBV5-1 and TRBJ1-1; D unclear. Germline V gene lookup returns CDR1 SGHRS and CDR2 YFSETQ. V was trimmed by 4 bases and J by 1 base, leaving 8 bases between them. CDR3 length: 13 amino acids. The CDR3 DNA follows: TGCGCCAGCAGCGTACAGAAGAACACTGAAGCTTTCTTT. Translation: CASSVQKNTEAFF.

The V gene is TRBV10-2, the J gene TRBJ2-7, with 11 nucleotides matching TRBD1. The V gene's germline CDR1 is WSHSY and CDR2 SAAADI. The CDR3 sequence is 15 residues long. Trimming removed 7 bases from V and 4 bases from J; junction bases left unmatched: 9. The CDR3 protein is CASKASGTGGYEQYF. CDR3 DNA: TGCGCCAGCAAAGCTTCCGGGACAGGGGGTTACGAGCAGTACTTC.

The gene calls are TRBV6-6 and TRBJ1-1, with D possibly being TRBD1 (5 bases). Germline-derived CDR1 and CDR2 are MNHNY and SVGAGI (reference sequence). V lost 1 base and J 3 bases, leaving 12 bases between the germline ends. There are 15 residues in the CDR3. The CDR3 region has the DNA TGTGCCAGCAGTTACTGGGACCGAGGCGACACTGAAGCTTTCTTT. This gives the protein CASSYWDRGDTEAFF.

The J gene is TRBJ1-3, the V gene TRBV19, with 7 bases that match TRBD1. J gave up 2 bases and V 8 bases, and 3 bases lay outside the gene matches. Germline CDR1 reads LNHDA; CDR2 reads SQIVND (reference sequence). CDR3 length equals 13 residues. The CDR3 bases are TGTGCCAGTCAGCAGGGGGCTGGAAACACCATATATTTT. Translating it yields CASQQGAGNTIYF.

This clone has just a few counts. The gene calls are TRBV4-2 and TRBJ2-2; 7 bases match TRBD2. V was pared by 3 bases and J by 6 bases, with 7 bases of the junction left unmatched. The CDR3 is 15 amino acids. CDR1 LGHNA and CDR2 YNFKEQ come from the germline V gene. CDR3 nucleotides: TGTGCCAGCAGCCAGGCGGGAGCATCACCCGGGGAGCTGTTTTTT. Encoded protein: CASSQAGASPGELFF.

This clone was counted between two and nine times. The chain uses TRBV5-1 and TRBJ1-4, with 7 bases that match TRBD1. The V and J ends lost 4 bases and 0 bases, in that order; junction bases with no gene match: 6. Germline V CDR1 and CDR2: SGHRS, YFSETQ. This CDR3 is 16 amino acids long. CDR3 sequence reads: CASSPGTEATNEKLFF. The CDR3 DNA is TGCGCCAGCAGCCCCGGGACAGAGGCAACTAATGAAAAACTGTTTTTT.

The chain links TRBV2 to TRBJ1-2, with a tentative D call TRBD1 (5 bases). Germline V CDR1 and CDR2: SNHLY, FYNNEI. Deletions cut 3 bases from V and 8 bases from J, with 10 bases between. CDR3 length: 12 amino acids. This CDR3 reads CASSEGGWGYTF. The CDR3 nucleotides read TGTGCCAGCAGTGAGGGGGGTTGGGGCTACACCTTC.

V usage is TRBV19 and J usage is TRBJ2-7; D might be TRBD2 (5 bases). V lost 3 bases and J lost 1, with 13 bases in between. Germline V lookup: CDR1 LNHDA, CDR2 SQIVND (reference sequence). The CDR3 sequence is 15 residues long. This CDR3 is CASSIASSSSYEQYF. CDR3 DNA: TGTGCCAGTAGTATCGCCTCTAGCAGTTCCTACGAGCAGTACTTC.

This CDR3 is CASSPHRDRDYEQYF. DNA of the CDR3: TGTGCCAGCAGCCCCCACCGGGACAGGGACTACGAGCAGTACTTC. V gene TRBV7-8 combines with J gene TRBJ2-7, with 9 positions matching TRBD1. This CDR3 comprises 15 residues. Germline V lookup: CDR1 SGHVS, CDR2 FQNEAQ. The trim removed 5 bases at V and 3 bases at J, leaving 8 bases unmatched.

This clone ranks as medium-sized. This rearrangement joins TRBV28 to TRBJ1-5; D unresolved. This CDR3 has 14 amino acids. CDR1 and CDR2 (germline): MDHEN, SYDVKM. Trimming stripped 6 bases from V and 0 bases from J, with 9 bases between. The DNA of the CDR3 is TGTGCCAGCAGCTCGATAGATAGCAATCAGCCCCAGCATTTT. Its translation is CASSSIDSNQPQHF.

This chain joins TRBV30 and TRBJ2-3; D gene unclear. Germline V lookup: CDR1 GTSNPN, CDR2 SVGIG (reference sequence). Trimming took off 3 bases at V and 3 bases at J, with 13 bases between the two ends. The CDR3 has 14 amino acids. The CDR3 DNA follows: TGTGCCTGGAGACGGGCCGCCCGTACAGATACGCAGTATTTT. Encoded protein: CAWRRAARTDTQYF.

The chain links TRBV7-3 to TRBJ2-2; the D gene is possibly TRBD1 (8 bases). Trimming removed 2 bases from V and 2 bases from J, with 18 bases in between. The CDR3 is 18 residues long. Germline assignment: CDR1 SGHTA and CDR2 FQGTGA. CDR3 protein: CASSLSPGGTGNTGELFF. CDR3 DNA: TGTGCCAGCAGCTTATCCCCCGGGGGGACAGGAAACACCGGGGAGCTGTTTTTT.

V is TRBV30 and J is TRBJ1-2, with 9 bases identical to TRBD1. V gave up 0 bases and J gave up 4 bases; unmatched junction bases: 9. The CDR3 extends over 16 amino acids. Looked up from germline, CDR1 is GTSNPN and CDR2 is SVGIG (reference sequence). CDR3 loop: CAWSVPGTGNSYGYTF. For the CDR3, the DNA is TGTGCCTGGAGTGTACCCGGGACAGGGAATTCCTATGGCTACACCTTC.

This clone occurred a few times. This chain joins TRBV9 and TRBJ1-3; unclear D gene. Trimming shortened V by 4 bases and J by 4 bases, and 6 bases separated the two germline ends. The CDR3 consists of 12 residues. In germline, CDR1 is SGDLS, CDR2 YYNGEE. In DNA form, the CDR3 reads TGTGCCAGCAGCCCCGGGGGAAACACCATATATTTT. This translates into CASSPGGNTIYF.

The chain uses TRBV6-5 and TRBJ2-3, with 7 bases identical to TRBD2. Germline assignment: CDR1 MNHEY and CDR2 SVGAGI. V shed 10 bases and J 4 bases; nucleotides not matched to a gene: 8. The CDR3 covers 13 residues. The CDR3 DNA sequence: TGTGCCACCCGCGGGAGAATGCCAGATACGCAGTATTTT. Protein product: CATRGRMPDTQYF.

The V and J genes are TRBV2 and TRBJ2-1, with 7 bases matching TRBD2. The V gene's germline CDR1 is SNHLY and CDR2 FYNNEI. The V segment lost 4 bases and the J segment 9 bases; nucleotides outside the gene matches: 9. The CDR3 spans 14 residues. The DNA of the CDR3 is TGTGCCAGCAGTGGTGCAGCGGGACTCGGTGAGCAGTTCTTC. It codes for CASSGAAGLGEQFF.

DNA for the CDR3: TGTGCCAGCAGCCGATGGAGGTTCGAGCAGTACTTC. It specifies CASSRWRFEQYF. This chain joins TRBV11-2 and TRBJ2-7, with TRBD2 as a possible D gene (5 bases). V was clipped by 5 bases and J by 6 bases, with 11 bases between them. The germline gives CDR1 SGHAT, CDR2 FQNNGV. The CDR3 is made up of 12 amino acids. The full variable domain, its missing parts supplied by reference TRBV11-2 and TRBJ2-7, is EAGVAQSPRYKIIEKRQSVAFWCNPISGHATLYWYQQILGQGPKLLIQFQNNGVVDDSQLPKDRFSAERLKGVDSTLKIQPAKLEDSAVYLCASSRWRFEQYFGPGTRLTVT.